This T cell receptor (beta chain) derives from a study of T cell responses to AZD1222 COVID-19 vaccine. Study observations and caveats: Among spike-specific TCRs, nearly half reportedly target unmutated variant regions. Sampling that yielded the repertoires occurred only after the peak T cell response. Donor demographics were predominantly white British with a female majority; clonal diversity may be underestimated.

The V end was cut by 0 bases, the J end by 6 bases, with 13 bases between. Germline-derived CDR1 and CDR2 are SGHRS and YFSETQ. The CDR3 extends over 16 amino acids. This clone occurred a few times. The antigen remains unidentified. Assay: immunoSEQ multiplex PCR; the TCRdb copy retains only in-frame clones and omits some. The table records around 150,000 clones, approximately 91% of them present only once. The sequencing here drew on peripheral blood, taken on day 0 of AZD1222 vaccination. The chain joins TRBV5-1 to TRBJ1-6; unclear D gene. The receptor comes from an adult in good health. CDR3 protein: CASSLGGSPGNSPLHF. The CDR3 coding sequence is TGCGCCAGCAGCTTGGGAGGCAGCCCTGGTAATTCACCCCTCCACTTT.